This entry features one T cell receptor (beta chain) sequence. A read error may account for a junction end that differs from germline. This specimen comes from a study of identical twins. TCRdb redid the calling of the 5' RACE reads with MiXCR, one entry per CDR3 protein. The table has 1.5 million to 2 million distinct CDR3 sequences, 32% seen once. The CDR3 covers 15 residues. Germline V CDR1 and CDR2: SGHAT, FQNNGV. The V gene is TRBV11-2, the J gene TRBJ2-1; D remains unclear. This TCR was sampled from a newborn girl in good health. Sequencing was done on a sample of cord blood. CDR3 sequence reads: CASSTPRSSYNERFF. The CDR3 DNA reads TGTGCCAGCAGCACTCCGCGGAGCTCCTACAATGAGCGGTTCTTC.